This TCR beta chain derives from a study of Tregs in tolerant kidney transplant recipients. Repertoires were generated with immunoSEQ multiplex PCR, while TCRdb's copy carries only in-frame clones and drops some. Of approximately 99,000 clones detected, 90% appear once; the ten largest clones hold under 0.35%. The TCR comes from a human donor who received a combined kidney and bone marrow transplant. This specimen consisted of CD4+ T cells from blood, obtained before the transplant.

CDR3: CASRGQGNQPQHF. The CDR3 bases are TGTGCCAGCAGGGGACAGGGGAATCAGCCCCAGCATTTT. The rearrangement uses TRBV2 and TRBJ1-5; 10 bases are a match to TRBD1. Germline-derived CDR1 and CDR2 are SNHLY and FYNNEI. The CDR3 has 13 amino acids. V shed 6 bases and J 4 bases; nucleotides not matched to a gene: 0.